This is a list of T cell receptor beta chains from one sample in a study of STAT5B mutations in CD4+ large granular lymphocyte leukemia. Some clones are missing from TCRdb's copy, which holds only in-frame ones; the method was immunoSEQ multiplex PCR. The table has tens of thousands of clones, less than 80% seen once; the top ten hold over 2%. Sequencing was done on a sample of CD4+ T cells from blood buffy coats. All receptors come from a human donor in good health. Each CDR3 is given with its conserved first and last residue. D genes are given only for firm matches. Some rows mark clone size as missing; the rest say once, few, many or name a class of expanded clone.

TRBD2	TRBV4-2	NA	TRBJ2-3	TGTGCCAGCAGCCCCAGAGGCCTAGCGGGAGATTTGGGCACAGATACGCAGTATTTT	CASSPRGLAGDLGTDTQYF
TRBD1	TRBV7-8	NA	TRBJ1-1	TGTGCCAGCAGCTTAGTCGCCCAACCGGGACAGTCGGCTTTCTTT	CASSLVAQPGQSAFF
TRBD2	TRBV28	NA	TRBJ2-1	TGTGCCAGCCGGCGAATACTAGCGGGAGGTCGGAATGAGCAGTTCTTC	CASRRILAGGRNEQFF
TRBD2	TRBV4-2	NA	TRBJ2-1	TGTGCCAGCAGCCAGTCTAGCGGGAGCTTTTACAATGAGCAGTTCTTC	CASSQSSGSFYNEQFF
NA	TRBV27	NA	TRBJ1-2	TGTGCCAGCAGTTCCCTGGCCGGGAACTATGGCTACACCTTC	CASSSLAGNYGYTF
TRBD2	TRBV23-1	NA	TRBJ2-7	TGCGCCAGCAGTCATTATACTAGCGGGAGATCCTACGAGCAGTACTTC	CASSHYTSGRSYEQYF
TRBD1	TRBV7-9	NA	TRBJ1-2	TGTGCCAGCAGGCCCGGGACAGGGGGCGCGGGGGATAACTATGGCTACACCTTC	CASRPGTGGAGDNYGYTF
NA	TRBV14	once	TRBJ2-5	TGTGCCAGCAGCCCGAATCTAGCGAACCAAGAGACCCAGTACTTC	CASSPNLANQETQYF
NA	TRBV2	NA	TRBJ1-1	TGTGCCAGCTTACGGTTGAACACTGAAGCTTTCTTT	CASLRLNTEAFF
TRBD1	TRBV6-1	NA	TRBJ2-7	TGTGCCAGCAGTGACCGGGACAGGCCCACCTACGAGCAGTACTTC	CASSDRDRPTYEQYF
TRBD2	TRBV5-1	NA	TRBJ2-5	TGCGCCAGCAGCTCTCTGACTAGCTCCCCAGAGACCCAGTACTTC	CASSSLTSSPETQYF